This T cell receptor (beta chain) was documented in a study of beta chain features in type 1 diabetes. Expressed TCRB transcripts were sequenced after all isolated RNA was converted to cDNA. Data came from immunoSEQ multiplex PCR; TCRdb stores just in-frame clones and leaves some out. The data show 500,000 to 850,000 clones, more than 12% seen once. This clone came up a few times. The antigen is not known. Sampling consisted of one heparinised blood draw per donor, averaging approximately 100 mL. Sorted CD4+ subsets: naive, central memory, regulatory, stem cell-like memory (CD45RO/CCR7/CD25/CD127/CD95/CD27 panel). Study findings and constraints: All four CD4+ subsets from Type 1 diabetes patients carried moderately but significantly shorter TCRB CDR3s. Since sequencing was performed on cDNA, cells with high TCR expression could be over-represented.

CDR1 is SGHTA and CDR2 is FQGNSA in the germline V gene. V dropped 6 bases and J dropped 0 bases, with 15 bases sitting between them. This CDR3 comprises 15 residues. Sequencing input: naive CD4+ T cells from blood. This sequence joins TRBV7-2 and TRBJ2-7, with D hard to call. The origin of this receptor is a young man with type 1 diabetes. CDR3 protein: CASRKDRSSSYEQYF. CDR3 in DNA: TGTGCCAGCAGAAAGGATCGTTCGAGCTCCTACGAGCAGTACTTC.